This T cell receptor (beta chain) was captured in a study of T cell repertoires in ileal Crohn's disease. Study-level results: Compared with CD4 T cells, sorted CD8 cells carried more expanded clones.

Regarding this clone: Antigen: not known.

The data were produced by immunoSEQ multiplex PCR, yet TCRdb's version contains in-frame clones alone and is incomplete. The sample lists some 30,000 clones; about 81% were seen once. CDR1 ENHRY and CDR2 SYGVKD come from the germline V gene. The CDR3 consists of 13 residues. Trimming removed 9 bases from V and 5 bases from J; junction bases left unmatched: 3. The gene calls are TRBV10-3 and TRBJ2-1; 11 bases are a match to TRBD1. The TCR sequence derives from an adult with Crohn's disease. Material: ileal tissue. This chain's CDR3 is CAIWTGGNNEQFF. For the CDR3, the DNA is TGTGCCATTTGGACAGGGGGCAACAATGAGCAGTTCTTC.